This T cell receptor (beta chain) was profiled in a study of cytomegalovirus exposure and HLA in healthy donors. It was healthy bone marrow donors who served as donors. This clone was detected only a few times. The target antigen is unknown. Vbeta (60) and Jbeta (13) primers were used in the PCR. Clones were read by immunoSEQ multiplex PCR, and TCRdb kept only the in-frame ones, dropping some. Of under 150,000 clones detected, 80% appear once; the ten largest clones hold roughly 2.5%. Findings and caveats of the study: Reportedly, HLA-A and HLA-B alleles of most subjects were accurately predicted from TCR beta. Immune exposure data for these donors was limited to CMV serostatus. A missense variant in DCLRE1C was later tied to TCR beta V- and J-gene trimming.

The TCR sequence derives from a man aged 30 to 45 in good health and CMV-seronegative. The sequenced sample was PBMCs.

The CDR3 here is CASRRDREEKAFF. The CDR3 coding sequence is TGTGCCAGCAGACGCGACAGGGAAGAAAAAGCTTTCTTT. The chain carries TRBV6-6 and TRBJ1-1, with 7 bases lining up with TRBD1. The J segment lost 9 bases and the V segment lost 6 bases, leaving 10 bases of the junction unmatched. CDR1 is MNHNY, CDR2 SVGAGI, per germline (reference sequence). This CDR3 comprises 13 residues.